The 17 T cell receptor beta chains reported below all come from one sample, sequenced in a study of blood T cell repertoires in COVID-19. TCRdb's table, derived via immunoSEQ multiplex PCR, lists solely in-frame clones and lacks some. The table has hundreds of thousands of clones, about 88% seen once. Sequencing was performed on PBMCs or T cells enriched from blood (not recorded which). The receptors were sampled from a woman aged 55-70 years who had recovered from COVID-19.

The chain couples TRBV19 to TRBJ1-5, with D maybe TRBD1 (6 bases). There are 15 residues in the CDR3. Trimming took 8 bases from V and 4 from J, leaving 18 bases between them. The germline CDR1 and CDR2 sequences are LNHDA and SQIVND (reference sequence). The CDR3 nucleotides are TGTGCCAGTCTACAGGGTAGTTTGGGTAATCAGCCCCAGCATTTT. Translation gives CASLQGSLGNQPQHF.

J is TRBJ2-1 and V is TRBV5-6; 8 bases line up with TRBD2. The CDR3 loop spans 16 amino acids. Germline CDR1 reads SGHDT; CDR2 reads YYEEEE. The trim removed 2 bases at V and 4 bases at J, leaving 8 bases unmatched. The CDR3 DNA reads as TGTGCCAGCAGCTTAAACTTGGGACTAGGTTACAATGAGCAGTTCTTC. The encoded protein is CASSLNLGLGYNEQFF.

The chain is built from TRBV6-5 and TRBJ1-1; D might be TRBD1 (6 bases). In germline, CDR1 is MNHEY, CDR2 SVGAGI. The CDR3 sequence is 15 residues long. Trimming pared 6 bases from V and 5 bases from J, leaving 19 bases between. In DNA, the CDR3 is TGTGCCAGCAGCCCGTGGGAGGGGGAGGGGACTGAAGCTTTCTTT. Translation: CASSPWEGEGTEAFF.

The chain links TRBV3-1 (or the pseudogene TRBV3-2) to TRBJ2-3; 9 bases line up with TRBD2. The CDR3 runs 14 residues. Germline V CDR1 and CDR2: LGHDT, YNNKEL (reference sequence). Trimming cost V 0 bases and J 11 bases; bases outside gene matches: 6. DNA of the CDR3: TGTGCCAGCAGCCAAGATCGGTCGCGGGGGGGGCAGTATTTT. Protein product: CASSQDRSRGGQYF.

The J gene is TRBJ2-7, the V gene TRBV2; D gene uncertain. Trimming shortened V by 7 bases and J by 7 bases, and 8 bases separated the two germline ends. The CDR3 length is 10 residues. Germline loops: CDR1 SNHLY, CDR2 FYNNEI. For the CDR3, the DNA is TGTGCCAGCAAGGTGGAGGAGCAGTACGTC. It translates to CASKVEEQYV.

This clone was detected only once. The chain carries TRBV4-1 and TRBJ2-7; 8 bases align to TRBD2. Unmatched junction bases numbered 6, after V lost 2 bases and J lost 6 bases. CDR1 MGHRA and CDR2 YSYEKL come from the germline V gene. The CDR3 extends over 14 amino acids. CDR3 sequence: CASSQSTSGPEQYF. The CDR3 bases are TGCGCCAGCAGCCAAAGTACTAGCGGTCCCGAGCAGTACTTC.

The chain employs TRBV29-1 and TRBJ1-4; D is possibly TRBD1 (6 bases). The length of the CDR3 is 14 residues. V lost 6 bases and J lost 0, with 11 bases in between. The germline V gene encodes CDR1 SQVTM and CDR2 ANQGSEA. The CDR3 loop is CSVLGHATNEKLFF. The DNA for the CDR3 is TGCAGCGTCCTGGGACACGCAACTAATGAAAAACTGTTTTTT. Full variable domain (rest looked up from reference TRBV29-1 and TRBJ1-4): SAVISQKPSRDICQRGTSLTIQCQVDSQVTMMFWYRQQPGQSLTLIATANQGSEATYESGFVIDKFPISRPNLTFSTLTVSNMSPEDSSIYLCSVLGHATNEKLFFGSGTQLSVL.

For the CDR3, the DNA is TGTGCCAGCAGCTTGGACGACGGGGAGTACAATGAGCAGTTCTTC. It codes for CASSLDDGEYNEQFF. V gene TRBV5-5 combines with J gene TRBJ2-1; tentatively, D is TRBD2 (5 bases). The length of the CDR3 is 15 residues. Per the germline V gene, CDR1 is SGHKS and CDR2 is YYEKEE (reference sequence). The V and J ends lost 0 bases and 4 bases respectively, with 11 bases between them. The full variable domain, in which reference TRBV5-5 and TRBJ2-1 provide the parts outside the CDR3, is DAGVTQSPTHLIKTRGQQVTLRCSPISGHKSVSWYQQVLGQGPQFIFQYYEKEERGRGNFPDRFSARQFPNYSSELNVNALLLGDSALYLCASSLDDGEYNEQFFGPGTRLTVL.

The chain carries TRBV5-4 and TRBJ1-1; 9 nucleotides line up with TRBD1. V lost 4 bases to trimming and J lost 0 bases; unmatched junction nucleotides: 10. Germline CDR1 SGHNT, CDR2 YYREEE (reference sequence). The CDR3 is 17 amino acids. This CDR3 is CASSTPGTGTMNTEAFF. The CDR3 DNA reads TGTGCCAGCAGCACTCCCGGGACAGGGACCATGAACACTGAAGCTTTCTTT.

V usage is TRBV7-2 and J usage is TRBJ1-2, with 7 bases identical to TRBD1. The CDR3 loop spans 14 amino acids. CDR1 is SGHTA, CDR2 FQGNSA, per germline. V was clipped by 5 bases and J by 6 bases; unmatched bases: 9. CDR3 in DNA: TGTGCCAGCAGCAACGCCCGGGACAGAGATGGCTACACCTTC. This translates into CASSNARDRDGYTF.

This chain connects TRBV12-5 to TRBJ2-3; D ambiguous. The germline V and J ends were trimmed by 5 bases and 1 base, with 13 bases remaining between them. Germline-derived CDR1 and CDR2 are LGHNT and FRNRAP. The CDR3 totals 15 residues. DNA for the CDR3: TGTGCTAGTGGTCCGAAGCCTCAACGCACAGATACGCAGTATTTT. Its translation: CASGPKPQRTDTQYF.

V and J are TRBV19 and TRBJ2-2; a possible D gene is TRBD1 (6 bases). V lost 4 bases to trimming and J lost 6 bases, with 18 bases between them. Germline loops: CDR1 LNHDA, CDR2 SQIVND (reference sequence). This CDR3 has 16 amino acids. The CDR3 spells CASSSPTGTSAGELFF. The CDR3 bases are TGTGCCAGTAGTAGCCCTACCGGGACATCTGCCGGGGAGCTGTTTTTT.

There are a few counts of this clone. V gene TRBV4-2 combines with J gene TRBJ1-3; 7 bases line up with TRBD1. Unmatched junction bases numbered 6, after V lost 5 bases and J lost 2 bases. This CDR3 has 15 residues. The germline CDR1 and CDR2 sequences are LGHNA and YNFKEQ. DNA of the CDR3: TGTGCCAGCAGCGTACTCACAGGGGCTGGAAACACCATATATTTT. Encoded protein: CASSVLTGAGNTIYF.

The chain is built from TRBV2 and TRBJ2-1; 10 bases map to TRBD2. The junction had 5 bases not matched to a gene; V was cut back by 8 bases and J by 7 bases. The CDR3 is 13 residues long. Looked up from germline, CDR1 is SNHLY and CDR2 is FYNNEI. In DNA, the CDR3 is TGTGCCAGCCCTGGGACTAGCGAGAATGAGCAGTTCTTC. Its translation: CASPGTSENEQFF.

This clone is a singleton in its sample. The chain recombines TRBV19 with TRBJ2-3; tentatively, D is TRBD2 (7 bases). V was cut by 7 bases and J by 3 bases, with 17 bases left in between. This CDR3 region has 15 residues. The V gene's germline CDR1 is LNHDA and CDR2 SQIVND (reference sequence). CDR3: CASNLRGAGTDTQYF. CDR3 DNA sequence: TGTGCCAGTAACCTACGGGGGGCCGGGACAGATACGCAGTATTTT.

The V call is TRBV18, the J call TRBJ1-4; weak D call: TRBD1 (5 bases). Trimming removed 5 bases from V and 0 bases from J, with 13 bases in between. CDR1 and CDR2 from the germline V gene are KGHSH and LQKENI. The CDR3 is 16 residues long. The CDR3 is CASSTIDSPTNEKLFF. CDR3 coding DNA: TGTGCCAGCTCAACAATTGACAGCCCAACTAATGAAAAACTGTTTTTT.

This clone was picked up one time. This chain links TRBV6-5 with TRBJ2-2, with D perhaps matching TRBD2 (5 bases). Germline loops: CDR1 MNHEY, CDR2 SVGAGI. Deletions cut 7 bases from V and 1 base from J, with 7 bases between. The CDR3 runs 13 residues. CDR3 bases: TGTGCCAGCAATCGGGGGAACACCGGGGAGCTGTTTTTT. Amino acids: CASNRGNTGELFF.